This T cell receptor beta chain was documented in a study of blood T cells in healthy people across ages. This clonotype was counted between two and nine times. V shed 1 base and J shed 0 bases, with 16 bases lying between them. This CDR3 comprises 17 residues. Germline CDR1 LNHNV, CDR2 YYDKDF (reference sequence). The amount of total RNA extracted per sample was at least 6 micrograms. Together with a sample-barcoded 5' primer, a J-beta primer mix was included in a second PCR lasting about 6 to 12 cycles. TCRdb recomputed calls from the 5' RACE reads with MiXCR, one row per CDR3 protein. The sample shows around 1.7 million distinct CDR3 sequences, 28% of them seen only once.

The chain has TRBV15 and TRBJ2-7; maybe TRBD2 (7 bases). The sequence derives from a woman aged 25 to 45 in good health. Sequenced input: blood. Here the CDR3 DNA reads TGTGCCACCAGCAGAGCCGGGGGGCGGGCGAGCTCCTACGAGCAGTACTTC. Its protein is CATSRAGGRASSYEQYF.